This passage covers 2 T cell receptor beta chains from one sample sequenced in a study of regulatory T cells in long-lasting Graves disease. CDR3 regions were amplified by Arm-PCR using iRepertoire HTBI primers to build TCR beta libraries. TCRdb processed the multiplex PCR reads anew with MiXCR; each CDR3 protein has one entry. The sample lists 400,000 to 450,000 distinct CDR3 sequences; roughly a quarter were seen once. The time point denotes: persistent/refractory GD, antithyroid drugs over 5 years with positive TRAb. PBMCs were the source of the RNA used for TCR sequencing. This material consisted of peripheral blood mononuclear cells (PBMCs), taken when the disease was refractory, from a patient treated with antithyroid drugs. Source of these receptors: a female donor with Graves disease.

The CDR3 region has the DNA TGCGCCAGCAGCCAAGAGGACAGTCTACAGAACCTGAACACTGAAGCTTTCTTT. Translating gives CASSQEDSLQNLNTEAFF. The rearrangement uses TRBV4-1 and TRBJ1-1; maybe TRBD1 (6 bases). Per germline, CDR1 MGHRA and CDR2 YSYEKL. This CDR3 comprises 18 residues. Trimming shortened V by 0 bases and J by 0 bases, and 17 bases separated the two germline ends.

The chain's CDR3 is CASSHTAEQYF. The CDR3 bases are TGTGCCAGCAGCCACACGGCCGAGCAGTACTTC. The rearrangement uses TRBV14 and TRBJ2-7; D not certain. Looked up from germline, CDR1 is SGHDN and CDR2 is FVKESK. Trimming removed 3 bases from V and 6 bases from J, with 6 bases in between. There are 11 residues in the CDR3.